The clone carrying this T cell receptor (beta chain) appeared many times. Its antigen remains unknown. This record belongs to a study of cytomegalovirus exposure and HLA in healthy donors. V was pared by 4 bases and J by 2 bases, with 18 bases between. Germline values: CDR1 SGHDT, CDR2 YYEEEE. The CDR3 loop spans 16 amino acids. Use of 60 Vbeta and 13 Jbeta primers characterized the PCR. Some clones are missing from TCRdb's copy, which holds only in-frame ones; the method was immunoSEQ multiplex PCR. The table lists tens of thousands of clones, around 81% of them singletons, with 5.5% to 7% in the top ten. Study-wide results and limits: As a later analysis revealed, most CMV-associated TCR beta chains appeared HLA-restricted. Cytomegalovirus association was listed for around 180 TCR beta chains.

This chain links TRBV5-6 with TRBJ1-1; D uncertain. The TCR comes from a man aged 50-59 years in good health and CMV-seronegative. Material for sequencing was PBMCs. The CDR3 coding sequence is TGTGCCAGCAGCCCGGATGGCGGGAGGAGTAACACTGAAGCTTTCTTT. Translation gives CASSPDGGRSNTEAFF.